Following are 24 T cell receptor beta chains from one sample sequenced in a study of graft-versus-host responses after intestinal transplantation. TCRdb's copy holds only in-frame clones and misses some; the assay was immunoSEQ multiplex PCR. The sample shows tens of thousands of clones, approximately 92% of them seen only once. Their recognized antigens are unknown. The starting material was unstimulated CD8+ T cells sorted from spleen or lymph node cells, obtained before intestinal transplant. These receptors came from a human donor who received an intestinal transplant.

The V and J genes are TRBV5-6 and TRBJ2-5; 10 bases agree with TRBD2. V dropped 4 bases and J dropped 1; count of bases not matched to a gene: 7. Germline V gene sequence: CDR1 SGHDT, CDR2 YYEEEE. This CDR3 has 16 residues. The CDR3: CASSQPTSGSQETQYF. The CDR3 DNA reads TGTGCCAGCAGCCAACCGACTAGCGGGTCCCAAGAGACCCAGTACTTC.

The genes are TRBV7-9 and TRBJ1-3; 9 nucleotides line up with TRBD1. The V and J ends lost 1 base and 2 bases, in that order; junction bases with no gene match: 6. Germline V CDR1 and CDR2: SEHNR, FQNEAQ (reference sequence). The CDR3 runs to 17 residues. In DNA form, the CDR3 reads TGTGCCAGCAGCTTAGGTAGACAGGGGGTTCCTGGAAACACCATATATTTT. Protein product: CASSLGRQGVPGNTIYF.

The chain employs TRBV11-2 and TRBJ2-1; 8 positions match TRBD2. Losses at the gene ends were 7 bases for V and 7 bases for J; bases not matched to a gene: 9. CDR3 size: 14 residues. Germline-derived CDR1 and CDR2 are SGHAT and FQNNGV. Here the CDR3 reads CASTSGGLVNEQFF. CDR3 nucleotide sequence: TGTGCCAGCACCTCGGGGGGGCTCGTGAATGAGCAGTTCTTC.

Only a few counts were recorded for this clone. This sequence joins TRBV10-1 and TRBJ2-7; 14 bases are a match to TRBD2. Germline V gene lookup returns CDR1 WNHNN and CDR2 SYGVQD (reference sequence). The CDR3 extends over 16 amino acids. Trimming removed 1 base from V and 7 bases from J; junction bases left unmatched: 6. This chain's CDR3 is CASSEYGTSGSGEQYF. The DNA of the CDR3 is TGCGCCAGCAGTGAGTACGGGACTAGCGGGAGCGGAGAGCAGTACTTC.

This chain links TRBV6-5 with TRBJ1-2, with a weak D call TRBD1 (6 bases). The germline gives CDR1 MNHEY, CDR2 SVGAGI. The CDR3 is 14 amino acids. Trimming pared 8 bases from V and 4 bases from J, leaving 17 bases between. The CDR3 DNA follows: TGTGCCAGCGGATGGAGCACAGGGATCTATGGCTACACCTTC. Translation gives CASGWSTGIYGYTF.

This clone was counted once. The chain uses TRBV9 and TRBJ2-7; 7 nucleotides match TRBD1. The germline V gene has CDR1 SGDLS and CDR2 YYNGEE. The CDR3 covers 14 residues. V lost 3 bases and J lost 0; bases outside the gene matches: 3. The chain's CDR3 is CASSAGQNSYEQYF. DNA for the CDR3: TGTGCCAGCAGCGCGGGACAGAACTCCTACGAGCAGTACTTC.

The V call is TRBV7-2, the J call TRBJ2-7; 11 bases are a match to TRBD1. The germline CDR1 and CDR2 sequences are SGHTA and FQGNSA. The CDR3 length is 16 residues. Unmatched junction bases numbered 6, after V lost 3 bases and J lost 2 bases. The CDR3 sequence is CASSFQKGQGAYEQYF. The CDR3 DNA follows: TGTGCCAGCAGCTTCCAGAAGGGACAGGGGGCCTACGAGCAGTACTTC.

This sequence joins TRBV4-1 and TRBJ2-3, with TRBD1 identical over 7 bases. Germline V CDR1 and CDR2: MGHRA, YSYEKL. The junction had 5 bases not matched to a gene; V was cut back by 4 bases and J by 1 base. There are 15 residues in the CDR3. The CDR3 coding sequence is TGCGCCAGCAGCCCAGAGCAGGGGGGCACAGATACGCAGTATTTT. It yields the protein CASSPEQGGTDTQYF.

The V call is TRBV6-5, the J call TRBJ2-1, with 10 bases fitting TRBD2. The CDR3 runs to 13 residues. In germline, CDR1 is MNHEY, CDR2 SVGAGI. V was pared by 4 bases and J by 7 bases, with 1 base of the junction left unmatched. The CDR3 sequence: CASSSGLANEQFF. The CDR3 DNA reads TGTGCCAGCAGTTCGGGACTAGCGAATGAGCAGTTCTTC.

This rearrangement joins TRBV18 to TRBJ2-3, with D tentatively TRBD1 (6 bases). This CDR3 is built from 13 residues. V lost 3 bases and J lost 6, with 10 bases in between. Germline V CDR1 and CDR2: KGHSH, LQKENI. CDR3 sequence: CASSPSGHDTQYF. The CDR3, as DNA: TGTGCCAGCTCACCTTCGGGACACGATACGCAGTATTTT.

The chain has TRBV4-1 and TRBJ2-5, with no clear D. The tail of the sequence fits TRBJ2-7 better, so the J call may be wrong. The CDR3 has 15 residues. Germline CDR1 reads MGHRA; CDR2 reads YSYEKL. The CDR3 protein is CASSLHSTPSYEQYF. The DNA for the CDR3 is TGCGCCAGCTCGCTACACAGCACCCCTTCCTACGAGCAGTACTTC.

Written as DNA, the CDR3 is TGTGCCAGCAGCCGTCTAGAGGGTGAGCAGTTCTTC. It encodes CASSRLEGEQFF. This chain uses TRBV7-2 with TRBJ2-1; the D gene is possibly TRBD2 (5 bases). The CDR3 is 12 amino acids. CDR1 SGHTA and CDR2 FQGNSA come from the germline V gene. V lost 5 bases, J lost 9 bases, and 11 bases lay in between.

The rearrangement uses TRBV27 and TRBJ2-6; 9 bases are a match to TRBD1. There are 17 residues in the CDR3. V was clipped by 5 bases and J by 0 bases; unmatched bases: 5. Germline V gives CDR1 MNHEY, CDR2 SMNVEV (reference sequence). The DNA of the CDR3 is TGTGCCAGCAGTGAGGGACAGGGAAACTCTGGGGCCAACGTCCTGACTTTC. It is translated as CASSEGQGNSGANVLTF.

Only one count was recorded for this clone. The chain joins TRBV5-6 to TRBJ1-1; TRBD1 aligns across 8 bases. From germline, CDR1 is SGHDT and CDR2 YYEEEE. The CDR3 runs to 16 residues. V gave up 4 bases and J gave up 5 bases; unmatched junction bases: 13. CDR3 sequence (DNA): TGTGCCAGCAGCCTACTACAGGGGGTAACGAGAACTGAAGCTTTCTTT. Protein sequence: CASSLLQGVTRTEAFF.

The rearrangement links TRBV10-3 to TRBJ2-1, with 9 positions matching TRBD2. Germline V gene sequence: CDR1 ENHRY, CDR2 SYGVKD. The V and J ends lost 0 bases and 7 bases, in that order; junction bases with no gene match: 19. The CDR3 runs to 20 residues. This CDR3 is CAISESDFSAGTSLGNEQFF. As DNA, the CDR3 is TGTGCCATCAGTGAGTCGGATTTCTCTGCAGGGACTAGCTTGGGGAATGAGCAGTTCTTC.

The chain uses TRBV19 and TRBJ2-1; TRBD2 matches at 10 bases. Germline V gene sequence: CDR1 LNHDA, CDR2 SQIVND (reference sequence). The CDR3 runs 15 residues. V shed 3 bases and J 5 bases; nucleotides not matched to a gene: 4. In DNA, the CDR3 is TGTGCCAGTAGTATCGATACTAGCGGGGACAATGAGCAGTTCTTC. Its translation: CASSIDTSGDNEQFF.

CDR3 in amino acids: CASSEWAVGTGSYNEQFF. In DNA form, the CDR3 reads TGTGCCAGCAGTGAATGGGCTGTGGGGACAGGATCCTACAATGAGCAGTTCTTC. This chain joins TRBV6-1 and TRBJ2-1; 8 nucleotides agree with TRBD1. This CDR3 is built from 18 residues. The germline V gene has CDR1 MNHNS and CDR2 SASEGT. Trimming removed 2 bases from V and 1 base from J; junction bases left unmatched: 10.

The V call is TRBV5-4, the J call TRBJ1-2, with D perhaps TRBD1 (5 bases). Germline CDR1 SGHNT, CDR2 YYREEE (reference sequence). The CDR3 covers 13 residues. V gave up 4 bases and J gave up 4 bases, with 11 bases separating them. The CDR3 coding sequence is TGTGCCAGCAGCCTACCGGACACCTATGGCTACACCTTC. Translation gives CASSLPDTYGYTF.

The V gene is TRBV7-2, the J gene TRBJ2-7; D gene uncertain. The V and J ends lost 1 base and 0 bases respectively, with 4 bases between them. The CDR3 has 13 residues. Germline values: CDR1 SGHTA, CDR2 FQGNSA. The CDR3 DNA reads TGTGCCAGCAGCTTAGGCTACTCCTACGAGCAGTACTTC. It yields the protein CASSLGYSYEQYF.

The V and J genes are TRBV7-9 and TRBJ2-1, with 9 bases fitting TRBD2. The length of the CDR3 is 17 residues. Germline CDR1 is SEHNR and CDR2 is FQNEAQ (reference sequence). Trimming removed 8 bases from V and 3 bases from J; junction bases left unmatched: 14. The CDR3 DNA sequence: TGTGCCAGCTCTTTGGCTAGCGGGATAGGGGGCTACAATGAGCAGTTCTTC. Translated, it gives CASSLASGIGGYNEQFF.

The V gene is TRBV11-3, the J gene TRBJ2-7; possibly TRBD1 for D (6 bases). The germline V gene has CDR1 SGHNT and CDR2 YENEEA. The CDR3 spans 13 residues. The V end was cut by 3 bases, the J end by 5 bases, with 11 bases between. The CDR3 DNA follows: TGTGCCAGCAGCTTTCCAGGGGTGAACGAGCAGTACTTC. It is translated as CASSFPGVNEQYF.

The J gene is TRBJ1-1, the V gene TRBV19, with D perhaps TRBD1 (5 bases). Trimming stripped 1 base from V and 4 bases from J, with 13 bases between. Germline lookup yields CDR1 LNHDA and CDR2 SQIVND (reference sequence). CDR3 length: 15 amino acids. The CDR3 protein is CASSIVTSGVTEAFF. The DNA of the CDR3 is TGTGCCAGTAGTATAGTCACGTCGGGGGTCACTGAAGCTTTCTTT.

The chain couples TRBV6-6 to TRBJ1-1; no clear D. The germline CDR1 and CDR2 sequences are MNHNY and SVGAGI (reference sequence). Trimming removed 5 bases from V and 1 base from J, with 11 bases in between. The CDR3 contains 14 residues. DNA of the CDR3: TGTGCCAGCAGTCCCCAAACAGAGAACACTGAAGCTTTCTTT. It encodes CASSPQTENTEAFF.

This clone was counted only a few times. The rearrangement links TRBV5-4 to TRBJ1-3, with 9 bases matching TRBD1. This CDR3 is built from 18 residues. Germline loops: CDR1 SGHNT, CDR2 YYREEE (reference sequence). J was trimmed by 2 bases and V by 4 bases; bases with no gene match: 13. The CDR3 DNA sequence: TGTGCCAGCAGCCCCAAACCGACGACAGGGGGTGCTGGAAACACCATATATTTT. It encodes CASSPKPTTGGAGNTIYF.